One sample yielded the 5 T cell receptor beta chains listed below, sequenced in a study of cytomegalovirus exposure and HLA in healthy donors. PCR involved 60 Vbeta and 13 Jbeta primers. Only in-frame clones appear in the TCRdb table, and some are missing; sequencing was by immunoSEQ multiplex PCR. Among approximately 100,000 clones, 80% to 90% were seen once, and the ten largest hold over 1.1%. Sequenced material: PBMCs. All receptors derive from a man aged 35-49 years in good health and CMV-seronegative.

The chain is built from TRBV7-6 and TRBJ2-1; possible D gene TRBD2, 6 bases. The CDR3 has 16 residues. V lost 0 bases and J 5 bases, leaving 14 bases between the germline ends. Germline-derived CDR1 and CDR2 are SGHVS and FNYEAQ. The CDR3 DNA sequence: TGTGCCAGCAGCTTAGCAGGGAGGCAGGTCAACAATGAGCAGTTCTTC. Amino acid sequence: CASSLAGRQVNNEQFF.

V and J are TRBV23-1 and TRBJ1-2, with unresolved D. TRBV23-1 is given ORF status, its function remaining uncertain. The CDR3 is 14 residues long. V was shortened by 2 bases and J by 4 bases, with 11 bases between the two germline ends. In DNA, the CDR3 is TGCGCCAGCAGTCAACCGAGGAATAGCTATGGCTACACCTTC. This encodes CASSQPRNSYGYTF.

The chain couples TRBV2 to TRBJ2-7; no clear D. The CDR3 runs 13 residues. The ends were cut back, 2 bases at V and 6 bases at J, with 11 bases in the middle. Germline CDR1 SNHLY, CDR2 FYNNEI. The CDR3 region has the DNA TGTGCCAGCAGTGAATATTATGGAGCCGAGCAGTACTTC. Amino acid sequence: CASSEYYGAEQYF.

J is TRBJ2-7 and V is TRBV6-5, with D maybe TRBD2 (6 bases). V was clipped by 2 bases and J by 3 bases, with 14 bases between them. The CDR3 sequence is 15 residues long. CDR1 is MNHEY, CDR2 SVGAGI, per germline. CDR3 in DNA: TGTGCCAGCAGTTACGGGGGGAGCGGCGTCTACGAGCAGTACTTC. This translates into CASSYGGSGVYEQYF.

The gene calls are TRBV5-5 and TRBJ2-3, with 8 positions matching TRBD2. The CDR3 runs to 16 residues. Germline assignment: CDR1 SGHKS and CDR2 YYEKEE (reference sequence). V was pared by 0 bases and J by 7 bases, with 10 bases of the junction left unmatched. CDR3 DNA: TGTGCCAGCAGCTTGGGGGGCGGGGGGCGAACATATACGCAGTATTTT. This sequence encodes CASSLGGGGRTYTQYF.